This is a list of T cell receptor beta chains from one sample in a study of T cells in Graves' hyperthyroidism and ophthalmopathy. TCRdb itself ran the multiplex PCR reads through MiXCR, one entry per CDR3 protein. Of 700,000 to 850,000 distinct CDR3 sequences in the sample, approximately 36% were seen once. Input material: blood. Every receptor here comes from a woman aged 40 to 49 with Graves' hyperthyroidism. Both conserved end residues are part of each CDR3. A D gene is named only where the DNA matches it firmly. Size is stated for part of the rows, as once, few or many counts, or as a class when the clone is expanded.

j_gene: TRBJ1-2; d_gene: TRBD1; abundance: few; len: 14; v_gene: TRBV4-2; CDR3aa: CASSQDRTGDGYTF; CDR3nt: TGTGCCAGCAGCCAAGATAGGACAGGGGATGGCTACACCTTC
j_gene: TRBJ2-2; d_gene: TRBD2; abundance: -; len: 17; v_gene: TRBV20-1; CDR3aa: CSARGLAGGVNTGELFF; CDR3nt: TGCAGTGCTAGGGGACTAGCGGGAGGGGTGAACACCGGGGAGCTGTTTTTT
j_gene: TRBJ2-5; d_gene: TRBD1; abundance: -; len: 16; v_gene: TRBV5-1; CDR3aa: CASSPSGQGAAETQYF; CDR3nt: TGCGCCAGCAGCCCATCGGGGCAGGGGGCGGCGGAGACCCAGTACTTC
j_gene: TRBJ1-6; d_gene: -; abundance: many; len: 15; v_gene: TRBV25-1; CDR3aa: CASESKSRDNSPLHF; CDR3nt: TGTGCCAGCGAATCAAAGTCTCGGGATAATTCACCCCTCCACTTT
j_gene: TRBJ2-2; d_gene: -; abundance: few; len: 15; v_gene: TRBV6-1; CDR3aa: CASSVVGRVGGELFF; CDR3nt: TGTGCCAGCAGTGTTGTCGGCAGGGTGGGCGGGGAGCTGTTTTTT
j_gene: TRBJ1-2; d_gene: TRBD1; abundance: many; len: 13; v_gene: TRBV20-1; CDR3aa: CSAPLTGNYGYTF; CDR3nt: TGCAGTGCACCTCTGACAGGGAACTATGGCTACACCTTC
j_gene: TRBJ1-1; d_gene: -; abundance: many; len: 13; v_gene: TRBV10-3; CDR3aa: CAISESGGTEAFF; CDR3nt: TGTGCCATCAGTGAGTCGGGGGGGACGGAAGCTTTCTTT
j_gene: TRBJ2-1; d_gene: TRBD1; abundance: -; len: 17; v_gene: TRBV2; CDR3aa: CASSRGQEVTSYNEQFF; CDR3nt: TGTGCCAGCAGCCGTGGACAGGAGGTCACCTCCTACAATGAGCAGTTCTTC
j_gene: TRBJ1-3; d_gene: -; abundance: -; len: 15; v_gene: TRBV7-2; CDR3aa: CASSSNTGSGNTIYF; CDR3nt: TGTGCCAGCAGCTCGAATACAGGGTCAGGAAACACCATATATTTT
j_gene: TRBJ2-7; d_gene: -; abundance: -; len: 14; v_gene: TRBV7-9; CDR3aa: CASSLAGEGDEQYF; CDR3nt: TGTGCCAGCAGCTTGGCGGGGGAGGGGGACGAGCAGTACTTC
j_gene: TRBJ1-1; d_gene: TRBD1; abundance: -; len: 12; v_gene: TRBV2; CDR3aa: CASSGQGNEAFF; CDR3nt: TGTGCCAGCTCTGGACAGGGAAATGAAGCTTTCTTT
j_gene: TRBJ2-2; d_gene: -; abundance: -; len: 16; v_gene: TRBV10-3; CDR3aa: CASTAQSGVRVGELFF; CDR3nt: TGTGCCTCGACCGCCCAATCGGGGGTGAGGGTCGGGGAGCTGTTTTTT
j_gene: TRBJ1-2; d_gene: TRBD1; abundance: many; len: 13; v_gene: TRBV19; CDR3aa: CASSITGGRGYTF; CDR3nt: TGTGCCAGTAGTATAACAGGGGGCCGTGGCTACACCTTC
j_gene: TRBJ1-5; d_gene: -; abundance: -; len: 10; v_gene: TRBV2; CDR3aa: CASSLRPQHF; CDR3nt: TGTGCCAGCAGTTTGAGGCCCCAGCATTTT
j_gene: TRBJ1-2; d_gene: -; abundance: many; len: 13; v_gene: TRBV13; CDR3aa: CASSQRTNYGYTF; CDR3nt: TGTGCCAGCAGCCAACGGACTAACTATGGCTACACCTTC
j_gene: TRBJ1-2; d_gene: -; abundance: -; len: 18; v_gene: TRBV2; CDR3aa: CASSEVTGMRGPNYGYTF; CDR3nt: TGTGCCAGCAGTGAAGTGACGGGCATGAGGGGACCCAACTATGGCTACACCTTC
j_gene: TRBJ1-5; d_gene: -; abundance: -; len: 13; v_gene: TRBV6-5; CDR3aa: CASSDSDNQPQHF; CDR3nt: TGTGCCAGCAGTGATTCCGACAATCAGCCCCAGCATTTT
j_gene: TRBJ1-6; d_gene: -; abundance: few; len: 15; v_gene: TRBV7-2; CDR3aa: CASSGRDGYNSPLHF; CDR3nt: TGCGCCAGCAGCGGACGGGACGGCTATAATTCACCCCTCCACTTT
j_gene: TRBJ2-2; d_gene: TRBD1; abundance: many; len: 13; v_gene: TRBV5-1; CDR3aa: CASSDRDTGELFF; CDR3nt: TGTGCCAGCAGTGACAGGGACACCGGGGAGCTGTTTTTT
j_gene: TRBJ2-5; d_gene: -; abundance: -; len: 14; v_gene: TRBV2; CDR3aa: CASSPGTRGETQYF; CDR3nt: TGTGCCAGCAGCCCCGGGACCCGAGGGGAGACCCAGTACTTC
j_gene: TRBJ1-1; d_gene: -; abundance: many; len: 13; v_gene: TRBV6-5; CDR3aa: CASFPGYDTEAFF; CDR3nt: TGTGCCAGCTTTCCAGGGTACGACACTGAAGCTTTCTTT
j_gene: TRBJ2-7; d_gene: TRBD2; abundance: -; len: 16; v_gene: TRBV29-1; CDR3aa: CSVEESGVGTSNEQYF; CDR3nt: TGCAGCGTTGAAGAATCGGGCGTGGGGACTAGCAACGAGCAGTACTTC
j_gene: TRBJ1-1; d_gene: -; abundance: few; len: 14; v_gene: TRBV20-1; CDR3aa: CSARVGGSNTEAFF; CDR3nt: TGCAGTGCTAGGGTGGGGGGCAGTAACACTGAAGCTTTCTTT
j_gene: TRBJ1-3; d_gene: -; abundance: few; len: 15; v_gene: TRBV20-1; CDR3aa: CSARGAQGGGNTIYF; CDR3nt: TGCAGTGCTAGAGGTGCCCAGGGCGGTGGAAACACCATATATTTT
j_gene: TRBJ1-6; d_gene: -; abundance: -; len: 15; v_gene: TRBV27; CDR3aa: CASKGRTNFGSPLHF; CDR3nt: TGTGCCAGCAAAGGACGGACGAACTTCGGTTCACCCCTCCACTTT
j_gene: TRBJ2-5; d_gene: -; abundance: -; len: 14; v_gene: TRBV5-1; CDR3aa: CASGFRQQQETQYF; CDR3nt: TGCGCCAGCGGCTTTAGGCAGCAACAAGAGACCCAGTACTTC
j_gene: TRBJ2-7; d_gene: -; abundance: few; len: 14; v_gene: TRBV4-1; CDR3aa: CASNQGTSSGEQYF; CDR3nt: TGCGCCAGCAACCAAGGGACATCGTCGGGGGAGCAGTACTTC
j_gene: TRBJ1-5; d_gene: -; abundance: -; len: 12; v_gene: TRBV5-6; CDR3aa: CASAWGNQPQHF; CDR3nt: TGTGCCTCCGCCTGGGGCAATCAGCCCCAGCATTTT